The present entry profiles one T cell receptor beta chain with its context. Its antigen is not identified. The sample comes from a study of blood T cells in healthy people across ages. Germline V CDR1 and CDR2: DFQATT, SNEGSKA (reference sequence). Trimming shortened V by 4 bases and J by 0 bases, and 9 bases separated the two germline ends. The CDR3 contains 13 residues. Findings and limits, study-wide: No one knew whether donors had CMV, which possibly confounded expanded clonotype changes.

Together with a sample-barcoded 5' primer, a J-beta primer mix was included in a second PCR lasting about 6 to 11 cycles. Each cDNA molecule was tagged by a template-switch adaptor that had 12 random nucleotides. MiXCR, run by TCRdb on the 5' RACE reads, gives a single entry per CDR3 protein. The table records hundreds of thousands of distinct CDR3 sequences, around 48% of them present only once. This chain joins TRBV20-1 and TRBJ1-1; a weak D match, TRBD1 (5 bases). What was sequenced was blood. This TCR was recovered from a man aged 25 to 45 in good health. The CDR3 DNA sequence: TGCAGTGCTACGGGACCGATGAACACTGAAGCTTTCTTT. This gives the protein CSATGPMNTEAFF.